The T cell receptor beta chain under discussion was sequenced for a study of hypomethylating agent response in myelodysplastic syndrome. Study as a whole: The most frequent mutation was TET2, in about 45% of the 11 patients.

This CDR3 is 12 amino acids long. In germline, CDR1 is MNHEY, CDR2 SVGAGI. V gave up 6 bases and J gave up 4 bases, with 7 bases separating them. TCRdb's copy holds only in-frame clones and misses some; the assay was immunoSEQ multiplex PCR. The table has over 3,500 clones, 84% seen once; the top ten hold more than 7.5%. General observations from the study: Across all patients and within response groups, hypomethylating treatment left richness, diversity and clonality without significant change.

This clone showed up just once. Antigen unknown. Sequences were derived from bone marrow, sampled before or after starting hypomethylating agent treatment for myelodysplastic syndrome (not recorded which). V and J are TRBV6-5 and TRBJ2-1; no clear D. The clonotype comes from a human donor with myelodysplastic syndrome. This CDR3 reads CASRSLYNEQFF. Here the CDR3 DNA reads TGTGCCAGCAGGTCCCTATACAATGAGCAGTTCTTC.